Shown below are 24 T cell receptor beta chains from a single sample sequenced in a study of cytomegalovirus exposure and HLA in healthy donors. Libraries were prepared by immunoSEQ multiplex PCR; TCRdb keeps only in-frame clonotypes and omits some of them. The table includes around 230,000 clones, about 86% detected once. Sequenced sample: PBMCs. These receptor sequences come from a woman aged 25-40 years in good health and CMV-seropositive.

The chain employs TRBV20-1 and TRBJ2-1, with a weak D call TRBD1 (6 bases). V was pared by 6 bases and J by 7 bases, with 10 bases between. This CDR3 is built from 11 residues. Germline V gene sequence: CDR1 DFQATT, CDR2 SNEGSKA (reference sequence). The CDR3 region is CSAYQGNEQFF. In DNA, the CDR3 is TGCAGTGCCTACCAGGGGAATGAGCAGTTCTTC.

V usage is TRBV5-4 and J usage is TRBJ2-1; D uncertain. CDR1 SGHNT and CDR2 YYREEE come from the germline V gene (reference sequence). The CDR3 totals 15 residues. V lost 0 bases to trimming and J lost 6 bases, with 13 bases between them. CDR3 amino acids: CASSLGQVTPNEQFF. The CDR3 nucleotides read TGTGCCAGCAGCTTGGGGCAGGTAACCCCCAATGAGCAGTTCTTC.

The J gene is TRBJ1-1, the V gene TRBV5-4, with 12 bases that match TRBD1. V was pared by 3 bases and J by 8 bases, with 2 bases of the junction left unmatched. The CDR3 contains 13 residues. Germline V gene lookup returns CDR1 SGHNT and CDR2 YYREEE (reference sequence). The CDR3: CASSWDRGQEAFF. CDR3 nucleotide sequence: TGTGCCAGCAGCTGGGACAGGGGGCAGGAAGCTTTCTTT. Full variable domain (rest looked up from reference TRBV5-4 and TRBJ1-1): ETGVTQSPTHLIKTRGQQVTLRCSSQSGHNTVSWYQQALGQGPQFIFQYYREEENGRGNFPPRFSGLQFPNYSSELNVNALELDDSALYLCASSWDRGQEAFFGQGTRLTVV.

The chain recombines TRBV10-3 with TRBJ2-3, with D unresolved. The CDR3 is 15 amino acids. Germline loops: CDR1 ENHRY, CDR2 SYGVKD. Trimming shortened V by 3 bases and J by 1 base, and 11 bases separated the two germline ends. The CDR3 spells CAISEQVIGTDTQYF. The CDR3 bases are TGTGCCATCAGTGAACAAGTCATCGGCACAGATACGCAGTATTTT.

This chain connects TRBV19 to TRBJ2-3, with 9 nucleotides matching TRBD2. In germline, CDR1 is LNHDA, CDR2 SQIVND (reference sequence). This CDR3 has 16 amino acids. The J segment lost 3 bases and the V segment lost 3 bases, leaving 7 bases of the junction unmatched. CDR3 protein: CASSISGSGATDTQYF. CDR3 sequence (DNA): TGTGCCAGTAGTATTAGCGGGAGCGGAGCAACAGATACGCAGTATTTT. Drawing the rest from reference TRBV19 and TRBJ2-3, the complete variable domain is DGGITQSPKYLFRKEGQNVTLSCEQNLNHDAMYWYRQDPGQGLRLIYYSQIVNDFQKGDIAEGYSVSREKKESFPLTVTSAQKNPTAFYLCASSISGSGATDTQYFGPGTRLTVL.

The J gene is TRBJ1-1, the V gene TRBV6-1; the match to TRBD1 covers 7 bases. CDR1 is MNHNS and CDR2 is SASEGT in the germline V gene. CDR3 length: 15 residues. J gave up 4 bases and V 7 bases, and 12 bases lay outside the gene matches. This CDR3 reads CASTQLDRAFTEAFF. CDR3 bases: TGTGCCAGCACCCAACTAGACAGGGCCTTCACTGAAGCTTTCTTT.

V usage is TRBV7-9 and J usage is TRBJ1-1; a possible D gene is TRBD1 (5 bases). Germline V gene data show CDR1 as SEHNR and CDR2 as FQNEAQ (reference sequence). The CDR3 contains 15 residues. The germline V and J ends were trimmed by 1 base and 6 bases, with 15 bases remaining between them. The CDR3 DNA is TGTGCCAGCAGCTTAGTGGGGGAGGTGGGGCCTGAAGCTTTCTTT. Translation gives CASSLVGEVGPEAFF.

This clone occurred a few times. CDR3: CASSLSKGSAFF. The DNA of the CDR3 is TGTGCCAGCAGCTTGTCTAAGGGGTCAGCTTTCTTT. The chain combines TRBV5-6 with TRBJ1-1; tentative D call: TRBD1 (5 bases). This CDR3 contains 12 residues. Germline loops: CDR1 SGHDT, CDR2 YYEEEE. Between the trimmed V and J ends, which lost 1 base and 10 bases, there was a span of 11 bases.

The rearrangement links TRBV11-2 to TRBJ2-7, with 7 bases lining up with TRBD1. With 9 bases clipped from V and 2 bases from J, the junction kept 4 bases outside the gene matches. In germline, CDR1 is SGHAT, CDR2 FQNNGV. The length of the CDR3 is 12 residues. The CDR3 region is CASRQGAYEQYF. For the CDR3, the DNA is TGTGCCAGTCGGCAGGGGGCCTACGAGCAGTACTTC.

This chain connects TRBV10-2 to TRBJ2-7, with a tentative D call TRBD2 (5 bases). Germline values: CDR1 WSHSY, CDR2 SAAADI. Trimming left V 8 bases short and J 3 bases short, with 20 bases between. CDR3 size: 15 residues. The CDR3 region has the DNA TGCGCCAGCCATAAGAGGGAAGCGACCCTCTACGAGCAGTACTTC. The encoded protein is CASHKREATLYEQYF.

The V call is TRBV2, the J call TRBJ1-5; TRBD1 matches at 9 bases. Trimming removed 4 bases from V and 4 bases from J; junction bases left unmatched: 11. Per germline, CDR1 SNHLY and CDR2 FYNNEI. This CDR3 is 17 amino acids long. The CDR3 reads CASSVRQGGPRNQPQHF. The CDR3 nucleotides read TGTGCCAGCAGTGTACGACAGGGGGGCCCTCGGAATCAGCCCCAGCATTTT.

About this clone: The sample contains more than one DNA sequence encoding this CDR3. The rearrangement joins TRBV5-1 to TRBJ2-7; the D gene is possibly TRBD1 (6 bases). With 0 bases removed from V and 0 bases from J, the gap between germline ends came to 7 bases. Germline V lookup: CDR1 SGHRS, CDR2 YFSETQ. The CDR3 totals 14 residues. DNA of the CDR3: TGCGCCAGCAGCTTGGGACAGGTCTCCTACGAGCAGTACTTC. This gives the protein CASSLGQVSYEQYF.

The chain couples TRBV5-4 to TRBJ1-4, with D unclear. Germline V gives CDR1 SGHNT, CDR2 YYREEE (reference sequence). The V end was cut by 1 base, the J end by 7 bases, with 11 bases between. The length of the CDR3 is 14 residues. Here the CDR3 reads CASSLIGEGEKLFF. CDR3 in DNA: TGTGCCAGCAGCTTGATTGGGGAGGGTGAAAAACTGTTTTTT.

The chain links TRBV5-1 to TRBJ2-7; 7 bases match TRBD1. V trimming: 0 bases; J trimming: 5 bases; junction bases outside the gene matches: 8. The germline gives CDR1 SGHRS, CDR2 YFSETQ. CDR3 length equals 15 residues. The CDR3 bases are TGCGCCAGCAGCTTGGAACCGGGACAGCGAAACGAGCAGTACTTC. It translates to CASSLEPGQRNEQYF.

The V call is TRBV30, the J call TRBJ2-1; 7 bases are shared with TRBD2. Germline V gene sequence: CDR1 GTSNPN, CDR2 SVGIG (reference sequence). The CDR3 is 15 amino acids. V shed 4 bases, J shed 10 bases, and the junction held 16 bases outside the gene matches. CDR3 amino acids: CAWISSRPYGGEQFF. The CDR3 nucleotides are TGTGCCTGGATTAGCAGTCGGCCGTACGGGGGGGAGCAGTTCTTC.

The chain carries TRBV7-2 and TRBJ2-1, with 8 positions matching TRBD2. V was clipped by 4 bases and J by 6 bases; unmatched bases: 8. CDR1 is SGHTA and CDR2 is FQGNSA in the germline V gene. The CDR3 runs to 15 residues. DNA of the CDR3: TGTGCCAGCAGCTCGTCTAGCGGGCTAGGCAATGAGCAGTTCTTC. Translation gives CASSSSSGLGNEQFF. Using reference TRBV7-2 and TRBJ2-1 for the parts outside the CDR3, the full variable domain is GAGVSQSPSNKVTEKGKDVELRCDPISGHTALYWYRQSLGQGLEFLIYFQGNSAPDKSGLPSDRFSAERTGGSVSTLTIQRTQQEDSAVYLCASSSSSGLGNEQFFGPGTRLTVL.

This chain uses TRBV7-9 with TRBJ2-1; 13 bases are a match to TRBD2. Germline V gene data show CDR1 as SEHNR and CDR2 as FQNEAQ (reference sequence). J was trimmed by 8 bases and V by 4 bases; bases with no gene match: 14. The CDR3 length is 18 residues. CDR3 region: CASSSQGLAGLSRDEQFF. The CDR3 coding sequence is TGTGCCAGCAGCTCCCAGGGACTAGCGGGATTGTCGAGGGATGAGCAGTTCTTC.

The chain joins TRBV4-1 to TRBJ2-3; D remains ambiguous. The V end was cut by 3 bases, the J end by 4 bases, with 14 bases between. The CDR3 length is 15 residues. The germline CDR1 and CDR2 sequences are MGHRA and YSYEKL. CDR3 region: CASSQEKLRADTQYF. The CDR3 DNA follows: TGCGCCAGCAGCCAGGAAAAACTTCGGGCAGATACGCAGTATTTT.

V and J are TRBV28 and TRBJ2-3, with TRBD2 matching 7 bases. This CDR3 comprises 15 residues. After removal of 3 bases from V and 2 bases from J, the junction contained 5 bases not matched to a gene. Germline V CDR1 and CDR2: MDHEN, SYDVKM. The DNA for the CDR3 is TGTGCCAGCAGTTTGGCGGGAGTGGTCACAGATACGCAGTATTTT. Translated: CASSLAGVVTDTQYF.

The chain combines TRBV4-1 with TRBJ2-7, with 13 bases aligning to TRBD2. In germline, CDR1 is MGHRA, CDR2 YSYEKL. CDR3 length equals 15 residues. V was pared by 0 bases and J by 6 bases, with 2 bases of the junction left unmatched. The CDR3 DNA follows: TGCGCCAGCAGCCAAGATACTAGCGGGAGGGCCGAGCAGTACTTC. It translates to CASSQDTSGRAEQYF.

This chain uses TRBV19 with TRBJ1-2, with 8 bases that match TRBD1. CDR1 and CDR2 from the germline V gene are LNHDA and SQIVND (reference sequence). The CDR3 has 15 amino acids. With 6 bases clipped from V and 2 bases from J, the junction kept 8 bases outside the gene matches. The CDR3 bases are TGTGCCAGTAGGACCAGGGGGCCTCCAAACTATGGCTACACCTTC. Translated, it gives CASRTRGPPNYGYTF.

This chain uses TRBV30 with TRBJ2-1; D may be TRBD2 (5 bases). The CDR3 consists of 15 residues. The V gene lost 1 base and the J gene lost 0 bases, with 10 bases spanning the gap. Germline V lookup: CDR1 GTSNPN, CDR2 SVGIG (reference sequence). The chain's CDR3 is CAWSADWSSYNEQFF. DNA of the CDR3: TGTGCCTGGAGTGCGGACTGGAGCTCCTACAATGAGCAGTTCTTC. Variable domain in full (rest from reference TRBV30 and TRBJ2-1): SQTIHQWPATLVQPVGSPLSLECTVEGTSNPNLYWYRQAAGRGLQLLFYSVGIGQISSEVPQNLSASRPQDRQFILSSKKLLLSDSGFYLCAWSADWSSYNEQFFGPGTRLTVL.

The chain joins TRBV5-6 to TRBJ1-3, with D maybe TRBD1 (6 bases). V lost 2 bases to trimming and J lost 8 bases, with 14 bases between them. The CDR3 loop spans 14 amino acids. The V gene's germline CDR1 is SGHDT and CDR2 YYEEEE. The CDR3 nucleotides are TGTGCCAGCAGCTTCCTAGACAGGTCCGACACCATATATTTT. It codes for CASSFLDRSDTIYF. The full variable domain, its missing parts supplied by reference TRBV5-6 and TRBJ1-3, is DAGVTQSPTHLIKTRGQQVTLRCSPKSGHDTVSWYQQALGQGPQFIFQYYEEEERQRGNFPDRFSGHQFPNYSSELNVNALLLGDSALYLCASSFLDRSDTIYFGEGSWLTVV.

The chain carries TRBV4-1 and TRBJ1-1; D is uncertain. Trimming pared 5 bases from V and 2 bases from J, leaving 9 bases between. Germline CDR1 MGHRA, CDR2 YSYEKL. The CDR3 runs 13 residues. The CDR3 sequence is CASSFRGNTEAFF. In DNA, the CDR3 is TGCGCCAGCAGCTTCCGGGGTAACACTGAAGCTTTCTTT.